Each of the 17 T cell receptor beta chains below was sequenced from the same sample in a study of blood T cell repertoires in COVID-19. Here immunoSEQ multiplex PCR was the method, and the copy in TCRdb shows in-frame clones only, minus some. This sample carries around 210,000 clones, about 88% of them seen once, and the ten largest clones take roughly a sixth. Sequenced sample: peripheral blood. The receptors here all came from a man between 50 and 59 years old with COVID-19, enrolled during active disease.

The chain employs TRBV18 and TRBJ1-4; 9 positions match TRBD1. Germline lookup yields CDR1 KGHSH and CDR2 LQKENI. Trimming at V came to 3 bases and at J to 7 bases, leaving 9 bases not matched to a gene. The CDR3 length is 16 residues. CDR3 nucleotide sequence: TGTGCCAGCTCACCGGGACAGGGACAATTATCTGAAAAACTGTTTTTT. Protein sequence: CASSPGQGQLSEKLFF.

V usage is TRBV2 and J usage is TRBJ1-1; D is ambiguous. The germline V gene has CDR1 SNHLY and CDR2 FYNNEI. The CDR3 sequence is 13 residues long. V was pared by 6 bases and J by 5 bases, with 13 bases between. The CDR3 DNA follows: TGTGCCAGCAGCGGGGAAGGTAGGACTGAAGCTTTCTTT. Translated: CASSGEGRTEAFF.

This clone appeared a single time. The rearrangement joins TRBV12-2 to TRBJ1-2; the DNA was not used to check the table's D call, TRBD1. TRBV12-2 is recorded as a pseudogene. This CDR3 is built from 15 residues. The CDR3 nucleotides read TGTGCAAGTCGCTCGCCCCGGGACAGAGACTGCGGCTACACCTTC. This gives the protein CASRSPRDRDCGYTF.

V usage is TRBV15 and J usage is TRBJ1-3; 8 nucleotides align to TRBD1. V lost 2 bases, J lost 0 bases, and 3 bases stayed unmatched. This CDR3 has 16 residues. Per the germline V gene, CDR1 is LNHNV and CDR2 is YYDKDF (reference sequence). CDR3 DNA: TGTGCCACCAGCAGAACGACAGGGGACTCTGGAAACACCATATATTTT. Protein: CATSRTTGDSGNTIYF.

The J gene is TRBJ2-7, the V gene TRBV7-6; 9 bases are a match to TRBD2. Germline-derived CDR1 and CDR2 are SGHVS and FNYEAQ. J lost 1 base, V lost 5 bases, and 9 bases had no gene match. This CDR3 is built from 16 residues. CDR3 sequence: CASSQPTSGYSYEQYF. CDR3 nucleotide sequence: TGTGCCAGCAGCCAACCAACTAGCGGGTATTCCTACGAGCAGTACTTC.

This clone came up once. This rearrangement joins TRBV9 to TRBJ2-1, with D possibly being TRBD2 (5 bases). Trimming stripped 2 bases from V and 3 bases from J, with 12 bases between. CDR3 length equals 15 residues. Germline CDR1 SGDLS, CDR2 YYNGEE. The DNA for the CDR3 is TGTGCCAGCAGCGTTCAAGCGGAGGTCTACAATGAGCAGTTCTTC. Translating gives CASSVQAEVYNEQFF.

This clone was seen once. V usage is TRBV6-6 and J usage is TRBJ2-5; perhaps TRBD2 as D (6 bases). Per germline, CDR1 MNHNY and CDR2 SVGAGI (reference sequence). This CDR3 has 16 amino acids. Trimming pared 2 bases from V and 1 base from J, leaving 14 bases between. The CDR3 DNA sequence: TGTGCCAGCAGTTACCCGGCGGGCGGGATCCAAGAGACCCAGTACTTC. This sequence encodes CASSYPAGGIQETQYF.

This sequence joins TRBV30 and TRBJ2-2; D ambiguous. Germline V CDR1 and CDR2: GTSNPN, SVGIG (reference sequence). The CDR3 contains 12 residues. The V end lost 4 bases, the J end lost 7 bases, and 10 bases lay between the germline ends. CDR3 bases: TGTGCCTGGAATCGTATCCTCGGGGAGCTGTTTTTT. It encodes CAWNRILGELFF.

This sequence joins TRBV6-5 and TRBJ2-1; tentative D call: TRBD1 (5 bases). CDR3 size: 15 residues. Trimming left V 2 bases short and J 1 base short, with 9 bases between. Per germline, CDR1 MNHEY and CDR2 SVGAGI. CDR3 residues: CASSYLTGSYNEQFF. As DNA, the CDR3 is TGTGCCAGCAGTTACCTAACAGGTTCCTACAATGAGCAGTTCTTC.

This clone was seen just once. The chain uses TRBV3-1 (or the pseudogene TRBV3-2) and TRBJ1-2; D is ambiguous. Germline V gene data show CDR1 as LGHDT and CDR2 as YNNKEL (reference sequence). V was shortened by 1 base and J by 1 base, with 7 bases between the two germline ends. This CDR3 is 14 amino acids long. The CDR3 DNA follows: TGTGCCAGCAGCCAAGGGCACCTTAACTATGGCTACACCTTC. It translates to CASSQGHLNYGYTF.

The gene calls are TRBV9 and TRBJ2-1; no reliable D call. Germline V gene sequence: CDR1 SGDLS, CDR2 YYNGEE. V dropped 3 bases and J dropped 4 bases, with 8 bases sitting between them. This CDR3 has 13 residues. This CDR3 reads CASSARLYNEQFF. The CDR3 region has the DNA TGTGCCAGCAGCGCCCGACTGTACAATGAGCAGTTCTTC.

The V call is TRBV2, the J call TRBJ1-1; 12 nucleotides match TRBD1. This CDR3 is 14 amino acids long. With 7 bases clipped from V and 8 bases from J, the junction kept 8 bases outside the gene matches. The germline CDR1 and CDR2 sequences are SNHLY and FYNNEI. The CDR3 DNA sequence: TGTGCCAGCATCTCCCGGGACAGGGGGCAGGAAGCTTTCTTT. Translated, it gives CASISRDRGQEAFF.

V usage is TRBV4-2 and J usage is TRBJ2-1, with 15 bases identical to TRBD2. This CDR3 has 16 residues. The germline V gene encodes CDR1 LGHNA and CDR2 YNFKEQ. The junction had 4 bases not matched to a gene; V was cut back by 4 bases and J by 6 bases. This CDR3 is CASSPRTSGGGNEQFF. CDR3 DNA sequence: TGTGCCAGCAGCCCCCGGACTAGCGGGGGGGGCAATGAGCAGTTCTTC.

V and J are TRBV6-6 and TRBJ2-1; possibly TRBD2 for D (5 bases). V was cut by 0 bases and J by 9 bases, with 6 bases left in between. Germline V gives CDR1 MNHNY, CDR2 SVGAGI (reference sequence). The CDR3 has 12 residues. The DNA of the CDR3 is TGTGCCAGCAGTTACTCAGCGGTTGAGCAGTTCTTC. The encoded protein is CASSYSAVEQFF.

The sample holds one count of this clone. The chain is built from TRBV10-2 and TRBJ2-2, with 7 bases identical to TRBD2. Germline assignment: CDR1 WSHSY and CDR2 SAAADI. Trimming removed 8 bases from V and 2 bases from J; junction bases left unmatched: 11. The CDR3 has 16 amino acids. CDR3: CASAVGGGTNTGELFF. The CDR3, as DNA: TGCGCCAGCGCCGTGGGCGGGGGAACAAACACCGGGGAGCTGTTTTTT.

CDR3 bases: TGCGCCAGCAGCCGGACTCCGGGCCGAGGACAAGAGACCCAGTACTTC. Its translation: CASSRTPGRGQETQYF. The rearrangement links TRBV5-1 to TRBJ2-5; TRBD2 is a possible D gene (5 bases). The germline V and J ends were trimmed by 4 bases and 2 bases, with 18 bases remaining between them. The CDR3 extends over 16 amino acids. Germline values: CDR1 SGHRS, CDR2 YFSETQ.

The genes are TRBV12-3 or TRBV12-4 and TRBJ2-5; tentative D call: TRBD2 (6 bases). The V end was cut by 6 bases, the J end by 5 bases, with 10 bases between. This CDR3 contains 12 residues. As DNA, the CDR3 is TGTGCCAGCAGCCAGGCGGGGGAGACCCAGTACTTC. It yields the protein CASSQAGETQYF.